What follows are 8 T cell receptor beta chains derived from one specimen sequenced in a study of cytomegalovirus exposure and HLA in healthy donors (TCRdb year 2017). To prepare the library, the immunoSEQ multiplex PCR assay was applied. The multiplex PCR relied on a mix of 60 forward primers for TCR Vbeta segments and 13 reverse primers for TCR Jbeta segments. TCRdb retrieved this table from immuneACCESS and kept in-frame rearrangements only. Not all clones are present; in checked studies, unresolved V genes account for under half, and no reason is known for the remainder. Within this sample are approximately 120,000 clones, with 70% to 80% of them counted one time only. The ten largest clones add up to about 3% of the sample. The sequencing input was PBMCs. The receptors shown here come from a man in his thirties or forties in good health and CMV-seronegative.

J is TRBJ2-7 and V is TRBV6-5; 7 nucleotides align to TRBD1. Germline V gene sequence: CDR1 MNHEY, CDR2 SVGAGI. Germline trimming cut 6 bases from V and 2 bases from J; bases unmatched to any gene: 7. The CDR3 has 14 amino acids. The CDR3 sequence: CASRVGRGPYEQYF. As DNA, the CDR3 is TGTGCCAGCAGGGTCGGAAGGGGGCCCTACGAGCAGTACTTC.

Turning to this clone: At the DNA level, this CDR3 is encoded by other sequences in the same sample as well. The J gene is TRBJ1-5, the V gene TRBV10-3, with D perhaps matching TRBD1 (5 bases). CDR3 length: 17 amino acids. With 5 bases removed from V and 5 bases from J, the gap between germline ends came to 22 bases. Per the germline V gene, CDR1 is ENHRY and CDR2 is SYGVKD. The CDR3 protein is CAISHPPGKTEDQPQHF. The CDR3 DNA sequence: TGTGCCATCAGTCACCCTCCAGGGAAAACAGAGGATCAGCCCCAGCATTTT.

This clone was recorded only once. V and J are TRBV7-4 and TRBJ1-5, with TRBD1 identical over 9 bases. Germline CDR1 and CDR2: SGHVT and SQSDAQ. The CDR3 is 13 residues long. The junction had 0 bases not matched to a gene; V was cut back by 5 bases and J by 4 bases. DNA for the CDR3: TGTGCCAGCAGCGGACAGGGGAATCAGCCCCAGCATTTT. Its protein is CASSGQGNQPQHF.

CDR3 protein: CASSILYRDSYYGYTF. The CDR3 coding sequence is TGTGCCAGTAGTATCCTGTACCGGGACAGCTACTATGGCTACACCTTC. V usage is TRBV19 and J usage is TRBJ1-2; 7 bases match TRBD1. J gave up 3 bases and V 3 bases, and 10 bases lay outside the gene matches. Germline CDR1 reads LNHDA; CDR2 reads SQIVND (reference sequence). This CDR3 is 16 amino acids long.

J is TRBJ2-7 and V is TRBV6-6, with 7 bases aligning to TRBD1. Trimming removed 5 bases from V and 6 bases from J; junction bases left unmatched: 10. The CDR3 is 14 residues long. CDR1 MNHNY and CDR2 SVGAGI come from the germline V gene (reference sequence). The CDR3 nucleotides read TGTGCCAGCAGTAGGGACAGTACCCGGGGCGAGCAGTACTTC. It yields the protein CASSRDSTRGEQYF.

This chain joins TRBV10-2 and TRBJ1-2, with 10 bases aligning to TRBD1. CDR1 and CDR2 from the germline V gene are WSHSY and SAAADI. The CDR3 totals 13 residues. Trimming took 6 bases from V and 6 from J; bases not matched to a gene: 4. CDR3: CASRDRGSHGYTF. The CDR3 region has the DNA TGCGCCAGCAGGGACAGGGGGTCGCATGGCTACACCTTC.

The chain couples TRBV7-9 to TRBJ2-1, with 9 bases identical to TRBD2. The germline gives CDR1 SEHNR, CDR2 FQNEAQ (reference sequence). The V and J ends lost 3 bases and 6 bases, in that order; junction bases with no gene match: 6. The CDR3 has 15 amino acids. CDR3 region: CASSLGRGGGNEQFF. CDR3 DNA sequence: TGTGCCAGCAGCTTGGGGCGGGGGGGTGGCAATGAGCAGTTCTTC. Using reference TRBV7-9 and TRBJ2-1 for the parts outside the CDR3, the full variable domain is DTGVSQNPRHKITKRGQNVTFRCDPISEHNRLYWYRQTLGQGPEFLTYFQNEAQLEKSRLLSDRFSAERPKGSFSTLEIQRTEQGDSAMYLCASSLGRGGGNEQFFGPGTRLTVL.

The chain has TRBV27 and TRBJ1-4, with D tentatively TRBD1 (5 bases). The CDR3 totals 15 residues. Germline V gene sequence: CDR1 MNHEY, CDR2 SMNVEV (reference sequence). V lost 2 bases and J lost 8, with 15 bases in between. CDR3 protein: CASSLGGRAREKLFF. The DNA for the CDR3 is TGTGCCAGCAGTTTAGGGGGGAGAGCAAGAGAAAAACTGTTTTTT.